Sequencing of this T cell receptor (beta chain) was carried out in a study of CD8 T cells in Susac syndrome. Random hexamers were used to reverse transcribe about 0.5 to 1 ug of RNA. The amplification used immunoSEQ multiplex PCR on TCR beta CDR3; it spanned 54 Vbeta and 13 Jbeta. One entry per CDR3 protein results from TCRdb running MiXCR on the immunoSEQ multiplex PCR reads. Of around 190,000 distinct CDR3 sequences listed, roughly 94% are singletons. Trimming left V 5 bases short and J 8 bases short, with 12 bases between. CDR1 is SGHAT and CDR2 is FQNNGV in the germline V gene. There are 12 residues in the CDR3. TCR beta was sequenced from blood CD8+ and CD4+ T cells. While serving as controls, healthy donors were matched for age and sex. TEMRA cells were FACS-enriched, unlike CD8+ and CD4+ T cells, which were negatively isolated.

V and J are TRBV11-2 and TRBJ1-1; no reliable D call. Sequencing input: CD4+ T cells from PBMCs. This clonotype was sampled from a human donor in good health. The CDR3 nucleotides read TGTGCCAGCAGCCGCCTAGGCTCGGAAGCTTTCTTT. Protein product: CASSRLGSEAFF. Complete variable domain (other parts from reference TRBV11-2 and TRBJ1-1): EAGVAQSPRYKIIEKRQSVAFWCNPISGHATLYWYQQILGQGPKLLIQFQNNGVVDDSQLPKDRFSAERLKGVDSTLKIQPAKLEDSAVYLCASSRLGSEAFFGQGTRLTVV.